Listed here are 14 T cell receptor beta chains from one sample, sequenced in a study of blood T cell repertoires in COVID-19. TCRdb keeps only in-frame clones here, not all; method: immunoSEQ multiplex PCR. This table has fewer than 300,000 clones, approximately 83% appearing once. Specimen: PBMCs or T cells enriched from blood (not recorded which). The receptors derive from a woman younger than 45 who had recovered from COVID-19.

CDR3 bases: TGTGCCAGCGGCCCCAGGGGGGACGTCTACAATGAGCAGTTCTTC. Encoded protein: CASGPRGDVYNEQFF. The chain couples TRBV9 to TRBJ2-1; D might be TRBD1 (7 bases). The CDR3 is 15 amino acids. Trimming took off 7 bases at V and 3 bases at J, with 17 bases between the two ends. CDR1 SGDLS and CDR2 YYNGEE come from the germline V gene.

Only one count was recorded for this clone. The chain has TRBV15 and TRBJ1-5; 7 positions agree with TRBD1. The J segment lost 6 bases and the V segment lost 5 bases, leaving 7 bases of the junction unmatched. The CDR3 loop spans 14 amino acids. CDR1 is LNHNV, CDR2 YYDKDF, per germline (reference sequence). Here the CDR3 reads CATSDGTAVQPQHF. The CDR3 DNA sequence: TGTGCCACCAGCGACGGGACAGCCGTTCAGCCCCAGCATTTT. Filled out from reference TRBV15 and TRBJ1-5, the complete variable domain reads DAMVIQNPRYQVTQFGKPVTLSCSQTLNHNVMYWYQQKSSQAPKLLFHYYDKDFNNEADTPDNFQSRRPNTSFCFLDIRSPGLGDTAMYLCATSDGTAVQPQHFGDGTRLSIL.

This chain's CDR3 is CASSLLQLYGYTF. The DNA of the CDR3 is TGTGCCAGCAGTTTATTACAGCTCTATGGCTACACCTTC. The chain has TRBV28 and TRBJ1-2; D is undetermined. This CDR3 is built from 13 residues. V shed 1 base and J shed 4 bases, with 7 bases lying between them. Germline lookup yields CDR1 MDHEN and CDR2 SYDVKM.

The CDR3 is CASSSRTGQGSYTF. The CDR3 region has the DNA TGTGCCAGCAGCTCCCGAACAGGACAGGGAAGCTACACCTTC. J is TRBJ1-2 and V is TRBV7-2; 8 nucleotides line up with TRBD1. The CDR3 runs to 14 residues. Germline assignment: CDR1 SGHTA and CDR2 FQGNSA. Trimming took 4 bases from V and 9 from J; bases not matched to a gene: 10.

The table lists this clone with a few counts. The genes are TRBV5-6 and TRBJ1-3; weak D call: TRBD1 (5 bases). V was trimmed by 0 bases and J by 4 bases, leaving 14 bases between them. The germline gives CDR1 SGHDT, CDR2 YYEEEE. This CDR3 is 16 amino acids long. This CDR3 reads CASSLAGGYVGNTIYF. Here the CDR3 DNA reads TGTGCCAGCAGCTTGGCCGGGGGGTACGTGGGAAACACCATATATTTT.

CDR3 in amino acids: CASSWTSGETQYF. In DNA, the CDR3 is TGTGCCAGCAGCTGGACTAGCGGAGAGACCCAGTACTTC. The rearrangement links TRBV5-5 to TRBJ2-5; 10 nucleotides align to TRBD2. This CDR3 has 13 residues. Trimming removed 3 bases from V and 4 bases from J; junction bases left unmatched: 0. Germline V lookup: CDR1 SGHKS, CDR2 YYEKEE (reference sequence). Complete variable domain (other parts from reference TRBV5-5 and TRBJ2-5): DAGVTQSPTHLIKTRGQQVTLRCSPISGHKSVSWYQQVLGQGPQFIFQYYEKEERGRGNFPDRFSARQFPNYSSELNVNALLLGDSALYLCASSWTSGETQYFGPGTRLLVL.

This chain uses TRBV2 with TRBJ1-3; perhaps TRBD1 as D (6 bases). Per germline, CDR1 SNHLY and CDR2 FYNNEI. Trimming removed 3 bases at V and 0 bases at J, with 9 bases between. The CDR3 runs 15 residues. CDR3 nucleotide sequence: TGTGCCAGCAGTGACCCCAGGGGCTCTGGAAACACCATATATTTT. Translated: CASSDPRGSGNTIYF.

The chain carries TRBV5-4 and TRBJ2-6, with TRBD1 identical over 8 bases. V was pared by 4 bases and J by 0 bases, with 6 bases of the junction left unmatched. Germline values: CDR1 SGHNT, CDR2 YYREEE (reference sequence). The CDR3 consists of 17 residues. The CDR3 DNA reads TGTGCCAGCAGCCGGGACAGGTGGAGCTCTGGGGCCAACGTCCTGACTTTC. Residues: CASSRDRWSSGANVLTF.

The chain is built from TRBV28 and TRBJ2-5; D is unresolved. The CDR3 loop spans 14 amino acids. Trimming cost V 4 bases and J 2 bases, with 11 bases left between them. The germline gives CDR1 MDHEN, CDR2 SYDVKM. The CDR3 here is CASSSHAVQETQYF. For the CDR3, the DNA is TGTGCCAGCAGTTCTCACGCAGTACAAGAGACCCAGTACTTC. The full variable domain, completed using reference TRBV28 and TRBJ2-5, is DVKVTQSSRYLVKRTGEKVFLECVQDMDHENMFWYRQDPGLGLRLIYFSYDVKMKEKGDIPEGYSVSREKKERFSLILESASTNQTSMYLCASSSHAVQETQYFGPGTRLLVL.

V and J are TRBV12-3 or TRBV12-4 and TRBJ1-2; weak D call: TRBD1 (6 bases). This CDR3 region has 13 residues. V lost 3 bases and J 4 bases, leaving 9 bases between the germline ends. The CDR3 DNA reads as TGTGCCAGCAGTTTGACAGGAGGCTATGGCTACACCTTC. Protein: CASSLTGGYGYTF.

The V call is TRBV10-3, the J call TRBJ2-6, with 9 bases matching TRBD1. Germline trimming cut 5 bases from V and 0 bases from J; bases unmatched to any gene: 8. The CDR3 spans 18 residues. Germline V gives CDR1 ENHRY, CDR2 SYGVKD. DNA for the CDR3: TGTGCCATCAGTATATGGACAGGGGAATCCTCTGGGGCCAACGTCCTGACTTTC. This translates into CAISIWTGESSGANVLTF.

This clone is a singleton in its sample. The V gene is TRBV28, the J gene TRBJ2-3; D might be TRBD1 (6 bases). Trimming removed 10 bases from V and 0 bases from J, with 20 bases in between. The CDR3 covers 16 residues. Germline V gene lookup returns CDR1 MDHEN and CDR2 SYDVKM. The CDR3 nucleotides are TGTGCCACCTCCCAACCTAGAGGGGGTAGCACAGATACGCAGTATTTT. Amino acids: CATSQPRGGSTDTQYF.

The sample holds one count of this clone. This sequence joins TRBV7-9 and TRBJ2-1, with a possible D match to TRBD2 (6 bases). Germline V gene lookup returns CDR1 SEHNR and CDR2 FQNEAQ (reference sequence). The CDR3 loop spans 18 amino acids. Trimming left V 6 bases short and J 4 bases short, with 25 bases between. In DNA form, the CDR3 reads TGTGCCAGCAGTCAACCCGCGGCGCTAGCGTTTAGTTACAATGAGCAGTTCTTC. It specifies CASSQPAALAFSYNEQFF.

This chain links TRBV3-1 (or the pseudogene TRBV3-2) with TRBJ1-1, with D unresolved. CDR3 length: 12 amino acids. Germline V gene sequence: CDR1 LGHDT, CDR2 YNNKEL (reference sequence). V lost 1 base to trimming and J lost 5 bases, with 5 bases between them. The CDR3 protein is CASSQAQTEAFF. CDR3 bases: TGTGCCAGCAGCCAAGCACAAACTGAAGCTTTCTTT.